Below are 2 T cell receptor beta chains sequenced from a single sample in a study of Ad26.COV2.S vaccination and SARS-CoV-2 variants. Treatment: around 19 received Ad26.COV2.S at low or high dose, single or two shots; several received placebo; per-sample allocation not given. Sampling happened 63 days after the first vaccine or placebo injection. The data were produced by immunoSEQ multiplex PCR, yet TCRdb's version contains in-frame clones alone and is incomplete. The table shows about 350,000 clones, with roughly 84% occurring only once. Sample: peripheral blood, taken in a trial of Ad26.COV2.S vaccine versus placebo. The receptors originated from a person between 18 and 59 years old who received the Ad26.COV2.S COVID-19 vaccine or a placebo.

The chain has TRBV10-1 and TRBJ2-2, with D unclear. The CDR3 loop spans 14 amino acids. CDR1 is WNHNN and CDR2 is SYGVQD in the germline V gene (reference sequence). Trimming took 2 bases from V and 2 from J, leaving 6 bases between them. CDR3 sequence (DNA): TGCGCCAGCAGTGAGAGGATAAACACCGGGGAGCTGTTTTTT. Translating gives CASSERINTGELFF.

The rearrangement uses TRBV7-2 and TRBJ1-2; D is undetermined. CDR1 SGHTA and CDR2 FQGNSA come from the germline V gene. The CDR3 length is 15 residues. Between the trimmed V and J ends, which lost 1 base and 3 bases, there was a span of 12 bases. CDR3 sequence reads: CASSLGVGSHYGYTF. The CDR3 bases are TGTGCCAGCAGCTTAGGTGTCGGCAGCCACTATGGCTACACCTTC.